This T cell receptor (beta chain) was found in a study of shared clonotypes between healthy human individuals. Study results and caveats: Though the depth was large, rarefaction showed that sorted-subset sequencing was incomplete. Shared clonotypes across all four donors exceeded non-shared ones in generation probability.

The CDR3 totals 16 residues. The V end lost 4 bases, the J end lost 5 bases, and 22 bases lay between the germline ends. CDR1 SGHRS and CDR2 YFSETQ come from the germline V gene. Terminally differentiated effector memory CD45RA+ cells were excluded by CCR7 positive selection of CD45RO-negative cells. Turning to this clone: Its antigen is unknown.

Researchers divided each subset's genomic DNA evenly across several immunoSEQ plates. Original methodology: Junction-only sequences without quality scores came from ImmunoSEQ, so filtering differed. Here immunoSEQ multiplex PCR was the method, and the copy in TCRdb shows in-frame clones only, minus some. Clonal size and the V and J genes are those of that table, whereas D and trimming came from the DNA. The data hold some 2 million clones, with approximately 94% observed a single time. The sample was naive CD8+ T cells sorted from blood. This receptor was taken from a man aged 18 to 29 in good health. V is TRBV5-1 and J is TRBJ2-7; D possibly corresponds to TRBD1 (6 bases). The CDR3 DNA reads as TGCGCCAGCAGCCCTATCCTGGACAGCTTAGATAACGAGCAGTACTTC. The encoded protein is CASSPILDSLDNEQYF.